Included here is one TCR beta chain sequence, with context. TCRdb independently ran MiXCR on the RT-PCR reads; one entry per CDR3 protein. The sample records roughly 190,000 distinct CDR3 sequences, around 41% being singletons. This entry belongs to a study of patients and donors after allogeneic stem cell transplantation. The CDR3 has 14 amino acids. The V gene lost 7 bases and the J gene lost 2 bases, with 13 bases spanning the gap. Sequences were obtained from blood, either unsorted or a sorted T cell fraction (not recorded which). This sequence originates from a human donor who was either an allogeneic HSCT recipient or a stem cell or donor lymphocyte infusion donor (not recorded which). It is not recorded whose cells these are; they may come from a transplant donor. The chain combines TRBV12-3 or TRBV12-4 with TRBJ2-3, with a possible D match to TRBD2 (5 bases). The CDR3 nucleotides read TGTGCCAGCACCAAGAGGGCAGCCACAGATACGCAGTATTTT. The encoded protein is CASTKRAATDTQYF.